This entry features one T cell receptor (beta chain) sequence. No antigen is known for it. The germline V gene encodes CDR1 SGHDN and CDR2 FVKESK. The CDR3 extends over 17 amino acids. V shed 1 base and J shed 3 bases, with 18 bases lying between them. Method: immunoSEQ multiplex PCR; TCRdb's copy keeps in-frame clones and lacks some. The top ten hold approximately 1.2% of the sample, which has some 2,000,000 clones, less than 95% seen once. The record originates from a study of shared clonotypes between healthy human individuals. On the study more broadly: The plates for each donor numbered three CD4 naive, three CD4 memory, two CD8 naive and one CD8 memory.

The study, taken as a whole, reports: Naive subsets generally exceeded memory subsets in estimated richness.

Naive CD8 populations comprised CD45RO-negative cells positively selected for CCR7, excluding terminally differentiated effector memory CD45RA+ cells. The clonotype originates from a man aged 18 to 29 in good health. The specimen was naive CD8+ T cells sorted from blood. The rearrangement links TRBV14 to TRBJ2-5; D not certain. The chain's CDR3 is CASSQAVAWSWEETQYF. The CDR3 nucleotides are TGTGCCAGCAGCCAAGCCGTAGCTTGGTCATGGGAAGAGACCCAGTACTTC.